A selection of T cell receptor beta chains follows, all from one sample in a study of blood T cells in healthy people across ages. In TCRdb, the 5' RACE reads were re-called with MiXCR into one record per CDR3 protein. The sample gives hundreds of thousands of distinct CDR3 sequences, about 28% of which show up once; roughly 17% is in the top ten. The material sequenced was blood. The receptors shown here come from a woman older than 75 in good health. The CDR3 runs from the conserved cysteine through the conserved F or W. D genes are given only for firm matches. Where a row states a size, it is once, few, many or the class of an expanded clone; other rows omit it.

CDR3	DNA	size	J	D	V
CASSLEAGGWRGDEKLFF	TGTGCCAGCAGCTTAGAGGCCGGGGGGTGGCGTGGGGACGAAAAACTGTTTTTT	.	TRBJ1-4	.	TRBV7-9
CASSPSNRGAEAFF	TGTGCCAGCAGCCCCTCTAACAGGGGCGCTGAAGCTTTCTTT	.	TRBJ1-1	TRBD1	TRBV5-6
CASSIGTFASLNSPLHF	TGTGCCAGCAGTATCGGGACCTTTGCCTCCCTCAATTCACCCCTCCACTTT	.	TRBJ1-6	.	TRBV27
CSAPSVGSYGQYF	TGCAGTGCCCCCTCGGTCGGCTCCTACGGGCAGTACTTC	few	TRBJ2-7	.	TRBV20-1
CASRPQGYGENIQYF	TGCGCCAGCAGACCCCAGGGGTATGGGGAAAACATTCAGTACTTC	.	TRBJ2-4	.	TRBV5-1
CASGRQGDTEAFF	TGTGCCAGTGGAAGACAGGGGGACACTGAAGCTTTCTTT	.	TRBJ1-1	TRBD1	TRBV19
CASIRQVSPYEQYF	TGTGCCAGCATCCGACAGGTTTCCCCCTACGAGCAGTACTTC	.	TRBJ2-7	.	TRBV28
CASSLASRVQETQYF	TGTGCCAGCAGCTTAGCTTCTCGGGTACAAGAGACCCAGTACTTC	.	TRBJ2-5	.	TRBV11-2
CSVSGAQETQYF	TGCAGTGTTAGCGGGGCACAAGAGACCCAGTACTTC	few	TRBJ2-5	TRBD2	TRBV20-1
CASSITGSPPHF	TGTGCCAGCAGCATTACAGGTTCACCCCCCCACTTT	few	TRBJ1-6	.	TRBV7-2
CASSPSGGSNEQFF	TGTGCCAGCAGCCCTTCTGGGGGGAGCAATGAGCAGTTCTTC	many	TRBJ2-1	.	TRBV7-9
CASSKSTGANYGYTF	TGTGCCAGCAGCAAGTCCACAGGAGCTAACTATGGCTACACCTTC	many	TRBJ1-2	.	TRBV27
CATSWTGWNEKLFF	TGTGCCACCAGTTGGACAGGGTGGAATGAAAAACTGTTTTTT	few	TRBJ1-4	.	TRBV21-1
CASSSTGIGELFF	TGTGCCAGCAGTTCTACGGGTATCGGGGAGCTGTTTTTT	.	TRBJ2-2	.	TRBV28
CASSDRQLAKETQYF	TGTGCCAGCAGTGATAGACAACTAGCGAAAGAGACCCAGTACTTC	many	TRBJ2-5	TRBD2	TRBV2
CASRGEVVNYGYTF	TGTGCCAGCCGAGGGGAGGTTGTTAACTATGGCTACACCTTC	few	TRBJ1-2	.	TRBV18
CASSFGTSAKTQYF	TGTGCCAGCAGCTTCGGGACTAGCGCCAAGACCCAGTACTTC	.	TRBJ2-5	TRBD2	TRBV5-6
CASSLAPLTGELFF	TGTGCCAGCAGCTTAGCTCCCTTGACAGGGGAGCTGTTTTTT	.	TRBJ2-2	.	TRBV7-2
CASSLKPRQAYEQYF	TGCGCCAGCAGCTTGAAACCCAGGCAAGCCTACGAGCAGTACTTC	.	TRBJ2-7	.	TRBV5-1
CSARDGQGLFSNQPQHF	TGCAGTGCTAGAGATGGGCAGGGGCTTTTCAGCAATCAGCCCCAGCATTTT	few	TRBJ1-5	.	TRBV20-1
CASSLDVASSRQLFF	TGTGCCAGCAGCTTAGATGTAGCCTCTTCCAGGCAACTGTTTTTT	few	TRBJ1-4	.	TRBV7-2
CASSFPGQGKNIQYF	TGTGCCAGCAGCTTTCCGGGACAGGGGAAAAACATTCAGTACTTC	many	TRBJ2-4	TRBD1	TRBV11-3